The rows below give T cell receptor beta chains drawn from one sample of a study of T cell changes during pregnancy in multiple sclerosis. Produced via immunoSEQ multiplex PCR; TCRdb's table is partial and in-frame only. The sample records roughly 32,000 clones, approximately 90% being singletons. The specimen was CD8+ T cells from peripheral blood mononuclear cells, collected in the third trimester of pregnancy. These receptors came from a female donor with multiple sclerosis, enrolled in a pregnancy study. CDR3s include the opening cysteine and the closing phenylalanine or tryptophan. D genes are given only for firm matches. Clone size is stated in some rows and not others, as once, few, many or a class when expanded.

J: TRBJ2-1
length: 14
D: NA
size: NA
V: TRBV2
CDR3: CASSEGAAYNEQFF
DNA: TGTGCCAGCAGTGAAGGGGCAGCTTACAATGAGCAGTTCTTC

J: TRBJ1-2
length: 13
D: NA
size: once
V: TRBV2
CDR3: CASWSGVNYGYTF
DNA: TGTGCCAGCTGGAGCGGTGTTAACTATGGCTACACCTTC

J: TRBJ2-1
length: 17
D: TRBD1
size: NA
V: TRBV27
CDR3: CASSQPPMGQRHNEQFF
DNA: TGTGCCAGCAGTCAGCCTCCGATGGGACAGAGACACAATGAGCAGTTCTTC

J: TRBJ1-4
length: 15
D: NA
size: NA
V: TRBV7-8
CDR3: CASSLAWGRSEKLFF
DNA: TGTGCCAGCAGCTTAGCTTGGGGGAGGAGTGAAAAACTGTTTTTT

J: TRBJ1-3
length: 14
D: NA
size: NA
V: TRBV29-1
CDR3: CSALSGRDGNTIYF
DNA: TGCAGCGCCCTGTCGGGGAGAGACGGAAACACCATATATTTT

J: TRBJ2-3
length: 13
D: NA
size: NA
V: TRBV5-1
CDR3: CASSLWETGTQYF
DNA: TGCGCCAGCAGCTTGTGGGAAACAGGTACGCAGTATTTT

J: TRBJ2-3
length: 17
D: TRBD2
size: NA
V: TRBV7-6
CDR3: CASSSPSGVSRTDTQYF
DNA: TGTGCCAGCAGCTCACCCAGCGGGGTCTCCCGCACAGATACGCAGTATTTT

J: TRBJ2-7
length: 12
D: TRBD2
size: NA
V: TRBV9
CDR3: CASSGTSAGQYF
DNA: TGTGCCAGCAGCGGAACTAGCGCTGGGCAGTACTTC

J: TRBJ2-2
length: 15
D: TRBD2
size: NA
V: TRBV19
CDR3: CASSQGGGPTGELFF
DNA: TGTGCCAGTAGTCAAGGCGGGGGTCCCACCGGGGAGCTGTTTTTT

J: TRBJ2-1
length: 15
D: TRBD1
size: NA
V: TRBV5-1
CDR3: CASSFDRGHLNEQFF
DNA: TGCGCCAGCAGCTTCGACAGGGGGCACCTAAATGAGCAGTTCTTC

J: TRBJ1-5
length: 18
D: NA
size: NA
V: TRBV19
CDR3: CASSISFRPDPGAQPQHF
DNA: TGTGCCAGTAGTATTTCATTTCGTCCGGATCCAGGCGCCCAGCCCCAGCATTTT

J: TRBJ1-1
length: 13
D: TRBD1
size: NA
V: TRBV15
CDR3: CATNPGQGAEAFF
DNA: TGTGCCACCAACCCCGGGCAGGGGGCCGAAGCTTTCTTT

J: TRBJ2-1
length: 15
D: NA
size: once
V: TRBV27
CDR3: CASSLTPAAYNEQFF
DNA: TGTGCCAGCAGTTTAACCCCGGCGGCCTACAATGAGCAGTTCTTC

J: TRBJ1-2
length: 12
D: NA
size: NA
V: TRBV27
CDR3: CASSSRTDGYTF
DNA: TGTGCCAGCAGTTCGCGGACAGATGGCTACACCTTC

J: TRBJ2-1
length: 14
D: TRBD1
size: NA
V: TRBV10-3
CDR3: CAIKGDRDVNEQFF
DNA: TGTGCCATCAAAGGGGACAGGGATGTTAATGAGCAGTTCTTC

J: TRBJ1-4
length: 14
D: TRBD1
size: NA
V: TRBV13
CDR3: CASSLTGGREKLFF
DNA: TGTGCCAGCAGCTTAACAGGGGGTCGTGAAAAACTGTTTTTT

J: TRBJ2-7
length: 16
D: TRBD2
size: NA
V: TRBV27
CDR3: CASSQTSGRSYYEQYF
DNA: TGTGCCAGCAGTCAGACTAGCGGGAGGTCCTACTACGAGCAGTACTTC

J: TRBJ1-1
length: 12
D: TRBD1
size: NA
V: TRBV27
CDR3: CASSGRQGEAFF
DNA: TGTGCCAGCAGTGGGAGACAGGGAGAAGCTTTCTTT

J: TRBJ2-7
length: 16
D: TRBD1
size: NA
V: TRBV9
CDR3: CASSPRTGTGIDEQYF
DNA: TGTGCCAGCAGCCCCAGAACCGGGACAGGTATCGACGAGCAGTACTTC

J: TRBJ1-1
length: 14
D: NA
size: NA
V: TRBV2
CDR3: CASSDPTMNTEAFF
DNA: TGTGCCAGCAGTGACCCGACAATGAACACTGAAGCTTTCTTT

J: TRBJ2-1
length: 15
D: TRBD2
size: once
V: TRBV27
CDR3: CASRLRLAALNEQFF
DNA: TGTGCCAGCAGACTTCGACTAGCGGCCCTTAACGAGCAGTTCTTC

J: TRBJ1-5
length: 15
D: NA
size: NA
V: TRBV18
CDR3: CASSPAGWVDQPQHF
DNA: TGTGCCAGCTCACCTGCAGGGTGGGTAGATCAGCCCCAGCATTTT

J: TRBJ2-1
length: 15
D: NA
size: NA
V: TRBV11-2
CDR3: CASSLLSPTYNEQFF
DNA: TGTGCCAGCAGCCTACTTAGCCCGACCTACAATGAGCAGTTCTTC

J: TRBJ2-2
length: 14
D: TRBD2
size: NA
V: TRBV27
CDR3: CASSYGGGTGELFF
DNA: TGTGCCAGCAGTTACGGGGGGGGAACCGGGGAGCTGTTTTTT

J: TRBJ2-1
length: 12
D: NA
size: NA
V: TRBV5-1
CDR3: CASKGNNNEQFF
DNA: TGCGCCAGCAAGGGGAATAACAATGAGCAGTTCTTC

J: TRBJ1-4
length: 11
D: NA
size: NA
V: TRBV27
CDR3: CASRRGQGVFF
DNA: TGTGCCAGCAGAAGGGGCCAGGGTGTGTTTTTT

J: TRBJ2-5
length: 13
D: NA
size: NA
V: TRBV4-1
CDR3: CASSRPGEETQYF
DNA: TGCGCCAGCAGCCGTCCGGGAGAAGAGACCCAGTACTTC

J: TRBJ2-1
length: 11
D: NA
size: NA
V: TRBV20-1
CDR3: CSAPQYNEQFF
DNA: TGCAGTGCCCCACAATACAATGAGCAGTTCTTC

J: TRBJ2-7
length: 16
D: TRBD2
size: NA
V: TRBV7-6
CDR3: CASSLELAGGPTEQYF
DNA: TGTGCCAGCAGCTTAGAGCTGGCGGGAGGGCCCACCGAGCAGTACTTC

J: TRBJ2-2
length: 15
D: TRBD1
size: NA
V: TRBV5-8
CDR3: CASSDRQGITGELFF
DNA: TGTGCCAGCAGCGACCGACAGGGGATCACCGGGGAGCTGTTTTTT

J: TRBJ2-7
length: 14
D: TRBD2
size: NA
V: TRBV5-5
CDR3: CASSLELAGYEQYF
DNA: TGTGCCAGCAGCTTGGAACTAGCGGGTTACGAGCAGTACTTC

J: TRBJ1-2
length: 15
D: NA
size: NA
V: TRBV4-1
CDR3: CASSQWGGPAGGYTF
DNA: TGCGCCAGCAGCCAATGGGGGGGACCGGCAGGTGGCTACACCTTC

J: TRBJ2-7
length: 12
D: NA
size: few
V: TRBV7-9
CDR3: CASSLTGDEQYF
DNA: TGTGCCAGCAGCTTAACGGGAGACGAGCAGTACTTC

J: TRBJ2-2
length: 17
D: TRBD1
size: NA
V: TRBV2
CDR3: CASSEAYDRGNTGELFF
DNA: TGTGCCAGCAGTGAAGCATATGACAGGGGGAACACCGGGGAGCTGTTTTTT

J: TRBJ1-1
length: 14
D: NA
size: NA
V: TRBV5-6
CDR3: CASSLRRVETEAFF
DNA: TGTGCCAGCAGCTTGAGGCGGGTTGAGACTGAAGCTTTCTTT

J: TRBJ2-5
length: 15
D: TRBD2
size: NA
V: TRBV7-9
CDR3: CASSAGPGEGETQYF
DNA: TGTGCCAGCAGCGCGGGACCGGGGGAGGGAGAGACCCAGTACTTC

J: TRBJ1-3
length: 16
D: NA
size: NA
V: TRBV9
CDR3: CASSVGLKTGGNTIYF
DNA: TGTGCCAGCAGCGTAGGGCTGAAAACGGGAGGAAACACCATATATTTT

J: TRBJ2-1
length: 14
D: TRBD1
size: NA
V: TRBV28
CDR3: CASSSGTGYNEQFF
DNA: TGTGCCAGCAGCTCAGGGACAGGGTACAATGAGCAGTTCTTC

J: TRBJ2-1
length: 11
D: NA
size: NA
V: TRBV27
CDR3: CASGGGNEQFF
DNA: TGTGCCAGCGGAGGCGGGAATGAGCAGTTCTTC

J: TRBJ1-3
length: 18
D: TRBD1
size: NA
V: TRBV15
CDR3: CATSRGFVPGQGGNTIYF
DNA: TGTGCCACCAGCAGAGGCTTTGTCCCGGGACAGGGGGGAAACACCATATATTTT

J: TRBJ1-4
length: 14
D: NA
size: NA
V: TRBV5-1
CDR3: CASSLDRVGEKLFF
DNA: TGCGCCAGCAGCTTGGACAGGGTTGGTGAAAAACTGTTTTTT

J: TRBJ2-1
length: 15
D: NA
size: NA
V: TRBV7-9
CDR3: CASSLANRGNNEQFF
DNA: TGTGCCAGCAGCTTAGCGAACCGGGGTAATAATGAGCAGTTCTTC

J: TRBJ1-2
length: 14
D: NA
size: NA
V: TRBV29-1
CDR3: CSVDQGTDYYGYTF
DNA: TGCAGCGTTGATCAAGGGACTGATTATTATGGCTACACCTTC

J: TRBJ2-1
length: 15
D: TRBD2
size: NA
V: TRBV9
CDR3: CASSGGLAGVDEQFF
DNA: TGTGCCAGCAGCGGGGGACTAGCGGGAGTGGATGAGCAGTTCTTC

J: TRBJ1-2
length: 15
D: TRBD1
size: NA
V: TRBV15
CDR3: CATSRGDSPNYGYTF
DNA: TGTGCCACCAGCAGAGGGGACAGTCCCAATTATGGCTACACCTTC

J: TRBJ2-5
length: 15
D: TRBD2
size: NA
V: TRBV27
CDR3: CASSQLAGDQETQYF
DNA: TGTGCCAGCAGCCAACTAGCGGGAGATCAAGAGACCCAGTACTTC

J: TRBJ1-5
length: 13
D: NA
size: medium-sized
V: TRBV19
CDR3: CASSSLQGQPQHF
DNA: TGTGCCAGTAGTAGTTTACAGGGCCAGCCCCAGCATTTT

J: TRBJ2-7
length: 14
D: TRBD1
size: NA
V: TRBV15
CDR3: CATSGGQPAYEQYF
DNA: TGTGCCACCAGCGGGGGACAGCCTGCCTACGAGCAGTACTTC